There are many counts of the clone carrying this T cell receptor beta chain. Its antigen remains unidentified. These data come from a study of human T cells and chemical hapten exposure. Study-level background: Alopecia areata, totalis or universalis affected patients, mainly female. Largely, small differences in pooled library volume made per-sample TCR yields vary. Points from the study as a whole: Patch test score rose with PT1 expanded TCRs, significant at 8, 16, 32, not 4.

Documented time point: patch test 3, about 24 weeks after DPC sensitization. As to treatment: therapeutic diphenylcyclopropenone sensitization with weekly scalp DPC. Blood collection happened ahead of applying each patch test. Per the germline V gene, CDR1 is MRHNA and CDR2 is SNTAGT. CDR3 length: 15 amino acids. V was shortened by 8 bases and J by 1 base, with 15 bases between the two germline ends. TCRdb passed the RACE reads through MiXCR, listing each CDR3 protein once. The table records tens of thousands of distinct CDR3 sequences, approximately 12% of them present only once. This sequence originates from a woman aged 45-65 years with alopecia areata. Some clones in this sample may be carry-over from other donors' samples. The sample consisted of whole blood, taken in connection with sensitization to the hapten diphenylcyclopropenone (DPC). The gene calls are TRBV6-4 and TRBJ2-1; no firm D call. CDR3 in DNA: TGTGCCAGCGCAAGCCGGGTGTCGTCCTACAATGAGCAGTTCTTC. It translates to CASASRVSSYNEQFF.